A single sample gave rise to the 16 T cell receptor beta chains below, sequenced in a study of blood T cell repertoires in COVID-19. Using immunoSEQ multiplex PCR, the repertoire was profiled, and TCRdb retains in-frame clones only, with some absent. Here the sample spans about 41,000 clones, around 80% being singletons. Sequences were obtained from peripheral blood. The receptor set was obtained from a woman of 80 years or more with active or convalescent COVID-19.

The V gene is TRBV10-3, the J gene TRBJ2-3; 8 nucleotides match TRBD2. The V segment lost 2 bases and the J segment 2 bases; nucleotides outside the gene matches: 6. CDR1 and CDR2 (germline): ENHRY, SYGVKD. The CDR3 runs 16 residues. The CDR3 loop is CAISETSGSPTDTQYF. In nucleotides, the CDR3 is TGTGCCATCAGTGAGACTAGCGGCAGCCCCACAGATACGCAGTATTTT.

This rearrangement joins TRBV5-1 to TRBJ1-2; 10 nucleotides align to TRBD1. V shed 4 bases and J 2 bases; nucleotides not matched to a gene: 2. There are 14 residues in the CDR3. Per germline, CDR1 SGHRS and CDR2 YFSETQ. The chain's CDR3 is CASSPGQGNYGYTF. CDR3 sequence (DNA): TGCGCCAGCAGCCCGGGACAGGGGAACTATGGCTACACCTTC.

This clone was counted a single time. V and J are TRBV5-1 and TRBJ1-3, with D perhaps matching TRBD1 (6 bases). With 0 bases removed from V and 0 bases from J, the gap between germline ends came to 10 bases. The CDR3 is 16 residues long. In germline, CDR1 is SGHRS, CDR2 YFSETQ. The CDR3: CASSLGPGVSGNTIYF. The CDR3 region has the DNA TGCGCCAGCAGCTTGGGTCCAGGGGTCTCTGGAAACACCATATATTTT.

V is TRBV4-1 and J is TRBJ2-6, with 7 bases matching TRBD1. The CDR3 is 18 residues long. Losses at the gene ends were 0 bases for V and 7 bases for J; bases not matched to a gene: 12. Germline values: CDR1 MGHRA, CDR2 YSYEKL. CDR3 DNA sequence: TGCGCCAGCAGCCAAGATAGGACAGGCCTGACCCCTGCCAACGTCCTGACTTTC. It specifies CASSQDRTGLTPANVLTF.

The rearrangement links TRBV18 to TRBJ1-2, with a tentative D call TRBD1 (5 bases). The CDR3 has 14 amino acids. The V end was cut by 0 bases, the J end by 4 bases, with 9 bases between. The germline CDR1 and CDR2 sequences are KGHSH and LQKENI. CDR3 DNA sequence: TGTGCCAGCTCACCACCGAACAGGAGCTATGGCTACACCTTC. It codes for CASSPPNRSYGYTF.

The genes are TRBV4-1 and TRBJ2-1; a possible D gene is TRBD2 (6 bases). Trimming took off 0 bases at V and 7 bases at J, with 7 bases between the two ends. This CDR3 spans 13 amino acids. Germline V gene sequence: CDR1 MGHRA, CDR2 YSYEKL. The CDR3 coding sequence is TGCGCCAGCAGCCAAGATCGGGAGAATGAGCAGTTCTTC. It specifies CASSQDRENEQFF.

The chain recombines TRBV5-4 with TRBJ2-7; 7 nucleotides agree with TRBD2. Germline lookup yields CDR1 SGHNT and CDR2 YYREEE (reference sequence). Trimming cost V 2 bases and J 7 bases; bases outside gene matches: 15. The CDR3 extends over 16 amino acids. In DNA, the CDR3 is TGTGCCAGCAGCTTTGGGGGGGTGTCGGGACGGGATGAGCAGTACTTC. This encodes CASSFGGVSGRDEQYF.

The chain is built from TRBV10-3 and TRBJ2-1; a weak D match, TRBD1 (5 bases). Germline-derived CDR1 and CDR2 are ENHRY and SYGVKD. CDR3 length: 13 amino acids. The V gene lost 10 bases and the J gene lost 4 bases, with 14 bases spanning the gap. CDR3 in DNA: TGTGCCACTTCAGGGTGGGGATACAATGAGCAGTTCTTC. Amino acids: CATSGWGYNEQFF.

V and J are TRBV11-2 and TRBJ2-3; 9 nucleotides match TRBD1. Per germline, CDR1 SGHAT and CDR2 FQNNGV. This CDR3 contains 16 residues. Trimming cost V 6 bases and J 0 bases; bases outside gene matches: 7. CDR3 in DNA: TGTGCCAGCAGGCTACAGGGGGCCTCTAGCACAGATACGCAGTATTTT. It yields the protein CASRLQGASSTDTQYF.

V is TRBV6-5 and J is TRBJ1-2, with 7 positions matching TRBD1. V shed 5 bases and J 4 bases; nucleotides not matched to a gene: 7. This CDR3 has 14 amino acids. Per germline, CDR1 MNHEY and CDR2 SVGAGI. As DNA, the CDR3 is TGTGCCAGCAGTCACCGGGACAGAATCTATGGCTACACCTTC. As protein: CASSHRDRIYGYTF.

This rearrangement joins TRBV12-3 or TRBV12-4 to TRBJ2-1; TRBD1 is a possible D gene (6 bases). CDR3 length: 13 residues. The V gene lost 5 bases and the J gene lost 7 bases, with 12 bases spanning the gap. The DNA for the CDR3 is TGTGCCAGCAGTCAAACAGGGACAAATGAGCAGTTCTTC. It encodes CASSQTGTNEQFF.

The chain links TRBV7-9 to TRBJ1-1; 7 nucleotides align to TRBD1. The junction had 9 bases not matched to a gene; V was cut back by 5 bases and J by 0 bases. This CDR3 contains 16 residues. Germline V gene sequence: CDR1 SEHNR, CDR2 FQNEAQ (reference sequence). The CDR3: CASSPTGFGVNTEAFF. The CDR3 DNA follows: TGTGCCAGCAGCCCGACAGGGTTTGGGGTGAACACTGAAGCTTTCTTT.

The chain is built from TRBV5-1 and TRBJ2-7; 9 positions agree with TRBD1. Germline loops: CDR1 SGHRS, CDR2 YFSETQ. This CDR3 has 14 residues. J gave up 12 bases and V 4 bases, and 14 bases lay outside the gene matches. The CDR3 spells CASSPPGTGRNRYF. As DNA, the CDR3 is TGCGCCAGCAGCCCTCCCGGGACAGGGAGGAATCGGTACTTC.

This clone was recorded once. The V call is TRBV18, the J call TRBJ2-2; possible D gene TRBD1, 5 bases. Deletions cut 0 bases from V and 8 bases from J, with 22 bases between. CDR3 size: 18 residues. Germline V gives CDR1 KGHSH, CDR2 LQKENI. CDR3 loop: CASSPPFRAPTFAGELFF. The CDR3 DNA sequence: TGTGCCAGCTCACCACCGTTCAGGGCCCCCACCTTTGCAGGGGAGCTGTTTTTT.

This clone has just one count. The CDR3 reads CASSEGGSLSEKLFF. The CDR3 DNA sequence: TGTGCCAGCAGTGAAGGCGGGTCCCTGAGTGAAAAACTGTTTTTT. The chain couples TRBV25-1 to TRBJ1-4; D gene uncertain. Germline CDR1 MGHDK, CDR2 SYGVNS. The ends were cut back, 2 bases at V and 7 bases at J, with 14 bases in the middle. The CDR3 length is 15 residues. The variable domain in full, with the rest retrieved from reference TRBV25-1 and TRBJ1-4, is EADIYQTPRYLVIGTGKKITLECSQTMGHDKMYWYQQDPGMELHLIHYSYGVNSTEKGDLSSESTVSRIRTEHFPLTLESARPSHTSQYLCASSEGGSLSEKLFFGSGTQLSVL.

The chain joins TRBV19 to TRBJ2-5, with TRBD1 matching 9 bases. The CDR3 loop spans 16 amino acids. Per germline, CDR1 LNHDA and CDR2 SQIVND (reference sequence). After removal of 4 bases from V and 5 bases from J, the junction contained 11 bases not matched to a gene. CDR3: CASSTTGTGRGETQYF. For the CDR3, the DNA is TGTGCCAGTAGTACAACCGGGACAGGGCGAGGGGAGACCCAGTACTTC.